This T cell receptor beta chain was identified in a study of blood T cell repertoires in COVID-19. Sequencing used immunoSEQ multiplex PCR; TCRdb keeps in-frame clones, though not all of them. The sample lists 70,000 to 95,000 clones, approximately 92% occurring once. With 7 bases removed from V and 4 bases from J, the gap between germline ends came to 16 bases. Germline V gives CDR1 LNHDA, CDR2 SQIVND (reference sequence). The CDR3 runs to 15 residues. This TCR was recovered from a woman in her sixties with active COVID-19. The sequencing sample was made of peripheral blood. V and J are TRBV19 and TRBJ2-2; tentative D call: TRBD2 (6 bases). CDR3 loop: CASINLAVRTGELFF. CDR3 bases: TGTGCCAGTATAAATTTAGCGGTTCGCACCGGGGAGCTGTTTTTT.